What follows are 16 T cell receptor beta chains derived from one specimen sequenced in a study of cytomegalovirus exposure and HLA in healthy donors. Primers for the PCR totalled 60 Vbeta and 13 Jbeta. Libraries were prepared by immunoSEQ multiplex PCR; TCRdb keeps only in-frame clonotypes and omits some of them. The data contain around 120,000 clones, about 81% of them singletons. Sequenced input: PBMCs. The receptors come from a woman aged 40 to 50 in good health and CMV-seropositive.

This chain connects TRBV4-1 to TRBJ2-5, with 10 bases aligning to TRBD2. This CDR3 has 16 amino acids. Germline assignment: CDR1 MGHRA and CDR2 YSYEKL. Trimming cost V 1 base and J 1 base; bases outside gene matches: 3. The CDR3 is CASSQGAGGGQETQYF. In DNA form, the CDR3 reads TGCGCCAGCAGCCAAGGAGCGGGAGGGGGCCAAGAGACCCAGTACTTC.

Only a few counts were recorded for this clone. The chain uses TRBV27 and TRBJ2-3; 10 bases match TRBD2. This CDR3 contains 15 residues. Germline V gene sequence: CDR1 MNHEY, CDR2 SMNVEV (reference sequence). V lost 5 bases to trimming and J lost 1 base; unmatched junction nucleotides: 3. The CDR3 reads CASSQTSGGTDTQYF. The CDR3 bases are TGTGCCAGCAGTCAAACTAGCGGGGGCACAGATACGCAGTATTTT.

The J gene is TRBJ2-1, the V gene TRBV7-3; TRBD2 matches at 11 bases. The ends lost 4 bases at V and 8 bases at J; junction bases unmatched: 13. The CDR3 contains 17 residues. The germline V gene has CDR1 SGHTA and CDR2 FQGTGA. The CDR3 coding sequence is TGTGCCAGCAGCTCACTGACGACTAGCGGGAAATCAGATGAGCAGTTCTTC. It yields the protein CASSSLTTSGKSDEQFF.

The table lists this clone with a few counts. The chain links TRBV18 to TRBJ1-4, with 11 bases identical to TRBD1. Germline-derived CDR1 and CDR2 are KGHSH and LQKENI. V was clipped by 5 bases and J by 7 bases; unmatched bases: 12. The CDR3 is made up of 17 amino acids. DNA for the CDR3: TGTGCCAGCTCATCTCAAACAGTTGGGACAGGGGGTGAAAAACTGTTTTTT. Protein product: CASSSQTVGTGGEKLFF. Full variable domain (remainder filled in from reference TRBV18 and TRBJ1-4): NAGVMQNPRHLVRRRGQEARLRCSPMKGHSHVYWYRQLPEEGLKFMVYLQKENIIDESGMPKERFSAEFPKEGPSILRIQQVVRGDSAAYFCASSSQTVGTGGEKLFFGSGTQLSVL.

The table lists this clone with a few counts. This chain links TRBV18 with TRBJ2-5, with 9 positions matching TRBD2. Per germline, CDR1 KGHSH and CDR2 LQKENI. V lost 2 bases, J lost 5 bases, and 12 bases stayed unmatched. CDR3 length equals 17 residues. DNA for the CDR3: TGTGCCAGCTCACCAAGTAGGCGGGGGGGCCTCTTTGAGACCCAGTACTTC. This gives the protein CASSPSRRGGLFETQYF.

This clone was recorded a few times. The rearrangement joins TRBV5-6 to TRBJ2-3, with 7 bases identical to TRBD1. Germline V CDR1 and CDR2: SGHDT, YYEEEE. The junction had 5 bases not matched to a gene; V was cut back by 3 bases and J by 1 base. The CDR3 has 15 amino acids. In DNA form, the CDR3 reads TGTGCCAGCAGCTGGCGAGGGGGCGGCACAGATACGCAGTATTTT. It translates to CASSWRGGGTDTQYF.

The chain has TRBV10-3 and TRBJ2-1, with 7 bases aligning to TRBD2. CDR3 length: 15 residues. With V trimmed by 6 bases and J by 6 bases, 11 bases remained unmatched. Germline V gene lookup returns CDR1 ENHRY and CDR2 SYGVKD. The CDR3 reads CAISPAGERSNEQFF. Here the CDR3 DNA reads TGTGCCATCAGCCCGGCGGGAGAGAGATCCAATGAGCAGTTCTTC.

The chain carries TRBV19 and TRBJ1-2; 10 nucleotides line up with TRBD1. The trim removed 7 bases at V and 7 bases at J, leaving 9 bases unmatched. The CDR3 spans 14 residues. Germline V gene lookup returns CDR1 LNHDA and CDR2 SQIVND (reference sequence). CDR3 loop: CASNIGQGVSGYTF. The CDR3 DNA reads TGTGCCAGTAATATCGGACAGGGGGTGAGTGGCTACACCTTC.

This sequence joins TRBV7-9 and TRBJ2-1, with 13 bases that match TRBD2. The germline CDR1 and CDR2 sequences are SEHNR and FQNEAQ (reference sequence). V lost 5 bases to trimming and J lost 2 bases; unmatched junction nucleotides: 3. The CDR3 sequence is 16 residues long. Here the CDR3 reads CASSPGLAGAYNEQFF. The CDR3 bases are TGTGCCAGCAGCCCAGGACTAGCGGGAGCCTACAATGAGCAGTTCTTC.

The DNA for the CDR3 is TGTGCCAGTAGTACAGGGGAAATCTACCTCGGAAACACCATATATTTT. Amino acid sequence: CASSTGEIYLGNTIYF. The V gene is TRBV19, the J gene TRBJ1-3; possibly TRBD1 for D (6 bases). Deletions cut 4 bases from V and 4 bases from J, with 17 bases between. The CDR3 sequence is 16 residues long. Germline CDR1 and CDR2: LNHDA and SQIVND (reference sequence).

CDR3 region: CASSHSRDRELYNEQFF. CDR3 coding DNA: TGTGCCAGCAGCCATAGCCGGGACAGGGAATTGTACAATGAGCAGTTCTTC. The rearrangement joins TRBV7-9 to TRBJ2-1, with 9 bases aligning to TRBD1. With V trimmed by 5 bases and J by 4 bases, 12 bases remained unmatched. The CDR3 totals 17 residues. CDR1 SEHNR and CDR2 FQNEAQ come from the germline V gene (reference sequence).

The V call is TRBV5-6, the J call TRBJ1-5; 7 nucleotides agree with TRBD1. Germline loops: CDR1 SGHDT, CDR2 YYEEEE. The CDR3 is 14 amino acids. J was trimmed by 4 bases and V by 3 bases; bases with no gene match: 4. CDR3 nucleotides: TGTGCCAGCAGCTCGGGACAGATAAATCAGCCCCAGCATTTT. It yields the protein CASSSGQINQPQHF. The full variable domain, rest sourced from reference TRBV5-6 and TRBJ1-5, is DAGVTQSPTHLIKTRGQQVTLRCSPKSGHDTVSWYQQALGQGPQFIFQYYEEEERQRGNFPDRFSGHQFPNYSSELNVNALLLGDSALYLCASSSGQINQPQHFGDGTRLSIL.

The chain has TRBV11-2 and TRBJ2-6; 7 nucleotides line up with TRBD2. This CDR3 is built from 15 residues. Trimming removed 4 bases from V and 4 bases from J; junction bases left unmatched: 4. Germline CDR1 and CDR2: SGHAT and FQNNGV. The CDR3 protein is CASSSREAGANVLTF. The CDR3 region has the DNA TGTGCCAGCAGCTCACGGGAGGCCGGGGCCAACGTCCTGACTTTC.

The rearrangement uses TRBV5-6 and TRBJ1-2; 8 bases are a match to TRBD1. CDR3 length: 15 residues. With 2 bases clipped from V and 6 bases from J, the junction kept 9 bases outside the gene matches. The germline V gene encodes CDR1 SGHDT and CDR2 YYEEEE. The CDR3 sequence: CASSLRGRGQHGYTF. As DNA, the CDR3 is TGTGCCAGCAGCTTAAGGGGCAGGGGGCAACATGGCTACACCTTC.

The V call is TRBV7-8, the J call TRBJ2-1, with TRBD2 as a possible D gene (5 bases). Germline loops: CDR1 SGHVS, CDR2 FQNEAQ. V lost 4 bases, J lost 5 bases, and 12 bases lay in between. The length of the CDR3 is 14 residues. In DNA form, the CDR3 reads TGTGCCAGCAGCTCAAGGACTGCCCACAATGAGCAGTTCTTC. This sequence encodes CASSSRTAHNEQFF.

The rearrangement links TRBV4-3 to TRBJ2-2; 12 bases are a match to TRBD2. Germline CDR1 reads LGHNA; CDR2 reads YSLEER. Unmatched junction bases numbered 11, after V lost 5 bases and J lost 4 bases. The CDR3 runs to 18 residues. CDR3 region: CASSYSLAGGPGTGELFF. As DNA, the CDR3 is TGCGCCAGCAGCTATTCCCTAGCGGGAGGGCCTGGCACCGGGGAGCTGTTTTTT.